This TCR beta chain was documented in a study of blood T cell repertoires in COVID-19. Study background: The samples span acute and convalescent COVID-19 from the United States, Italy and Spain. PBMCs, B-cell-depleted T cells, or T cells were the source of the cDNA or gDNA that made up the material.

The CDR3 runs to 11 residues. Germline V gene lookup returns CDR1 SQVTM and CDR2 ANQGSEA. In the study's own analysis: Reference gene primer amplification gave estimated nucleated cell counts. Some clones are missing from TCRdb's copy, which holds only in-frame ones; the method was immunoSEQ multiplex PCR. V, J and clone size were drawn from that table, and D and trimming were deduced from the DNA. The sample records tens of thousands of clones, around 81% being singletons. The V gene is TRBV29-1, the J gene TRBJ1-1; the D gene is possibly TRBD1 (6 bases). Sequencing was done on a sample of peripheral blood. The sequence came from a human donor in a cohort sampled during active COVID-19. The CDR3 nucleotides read TGCAGAGGACAGTCGAACACTGAAGCTTTCTTT. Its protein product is CRGQSNTEAFF. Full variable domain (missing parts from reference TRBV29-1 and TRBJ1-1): SAVISQKPSRDICQRGTSLTIQCQVDSQVTMMFWYRQQPGQSLTLIATANQGSEATYESGFVIDKFPISRPNLTFSTLTVSNMSPEDSSIYLCRGQSNTEAFFGQGTRLTVV.